This T cell receptor beta chain derives from a study of T cell responses to AZD1222 COVID-19 vaccine. Study-level information: Recipients boosted at about 4 weeks or about 12 weeks are pooled. Findings and caveats of the study: Recipients of AZD1222 seropositive at baseline numbered only 6 or 7. Two AZD1222 doses significantly raised spike-specific TCR breadth and depth over controls. The donor cohort was predominantly white British with a female majority, and clonal diversity may have been underestimated.

This CDR3 contains 14 residues. Germline CDR1 reads LGHNA; CDR2 reads YSLEER. Trimming pared 0 bases from V and 4 bases from J, leaving 9 bases between. The protocol was immunoSEQ multiplex PCR, while the TCRdb copy is restricted to in-frame clones and leaves out a portion. The table has tens of thousands of clones, 65% to 85% seen once; the top ten hold roughly half. Worth noting for this clone: Its antigen is not identified.

This chain links TRBV4-3 with TRBJ2-5; D call uncertain. The source material was peripheral blood, sampled on day 0 of AZD1222 vaccination. The receptor comes from an adult in good health. Here the CDR3 reads CASSQERVAETQYF. CDR3 bases: TGCGCCAGCAGCCAAGAAAGGGTTGCAGAGACCCAGTACTTC.